Following are 21 T cell receptor beta chains from one sample sequenced in a study of blood T cell repertoires in COVID-19. This table comes from immunoSEQ multiplex PCR, and its TCRdb copy is limited to in-frame clones, with some not included. The sample consists of approximately 210,000 clones, 70% to 90% of them appearing once. The sequencing sample was made of peripheral blood. The receptors come from a man in his fifties with COVID-19, enrolled during active disease.

The CDR3 coding sequence is TGTGCCAGCAGCTTAATACAGGGTGGGAGAGATGAGCAGTTCTTC. It codes for CASSLIQGGRDEQFF. The V gene is TRBV7-3, the J gene TRBJ2-1, with a tentative D call TRBD1 (6 bases). This CDR3 is 15 amino acids long. V lost 1 base and J 8 bases, leaving 15 bases between the germline ends. Germline-derived CDR1 and CDR2 are SGHTA and FQGTGA.

This chain connects TRBV23-1 to TRBJ1-4; TRBD1 agrees at 11 bases. TRBV23-1 is placed among ORFs of uncertain function. Losses at the gene ends were 3 bases for V and 4 bases for J; bases not matched to a gene: 10. The CDR3 runs to 18 residues. Here the CDR3 reads CASSHSPGQGAGNEKLFF. The CDR3 DNA reads TGCGCCAGCAGTCATTCACCAGGACAGGGGGCAGGTAATGAAAAACTGTTTTTT.

The J gene is TRBJ1-5, the V gene TRBV5-8; D remains unclear. V lost 3 bases, J lost 5 bases, and 15 bases lay in between. The CDR3 totals 15 residues. CDR1 and CDR2 from the germline V gene are SGHTS and YDEGEE. CDR3 sequence: CASSSSWRRDQPQHF. The CDR3 DNA is TGTGCCAGCAGCTCGTCCTGGAGGAGGGATCAGCCCCAGCATTTT. The full variable domain, rest sourced from reference TRBV5-8 and TRBJ1-5, is EAGVTQSPTHLIKTRGQQATLRCSPISGHTSVYWYQQALGLGLQFLLWYDEGEERNRGNFPPRFSGRQFPNYSSELNVNALELEDSALYLCASSSSWRRDQPQHFGDGTRLSIL.

This clone was counted once. Other DNA sequences in this sample translate to the same CDR3. This chain uses TRBV18 with TRBJ1-1; tentative D call: TRBD1 (5 bases). V lost 3 bases to trimming and J lost 1 base, with 6 bases between them. CDR3 size: 13 residues. Germline loops: CDR1 KGHSH, CDR2 LQKENI. As DNA, the CDR3 is TGTGCCAGCTCACCTGGACAGAACACTGAAGCTTTCTTT. Its translation: CASSPGQNTEAFF.

The J gene is TRBJ1-5, the V gene TRBV5-1; D not resolved. V was clipped by 2 bases and J by 2 bases, with 17 bases between them. Germline lookup yields CDR1 SGHRS and CDR2 YFSETQ. The CDR3 length is 17 residues. The CDR3 DNA sequence: TGCGCCAGCAGCTTCCCCTTTACACCGCGGCGCAATCAGCCCCAGCATTTT. Its translation: CASSFPFTPRRNQPQHF.

Only a few counts were recorded for this clone. The CDR3 sequence: CAWSVQGAGGYTF. The CDR3 nucleotides read TGTGCCTGGAGTGTTCAGGGGGCGGGTGGCTACACCTTC. This chain connects TRBV30 to TRBJ1-2, with TRBD1 matching over 8 bases. The CDR3 has 13 amino acids. Germline assignment: CDR1 GTSNPN and CDR2 SVGIG (reference sequence). After removal of 0 bases from V and 7 bases from J, the junction contained 4 bases not matched to a gene.

This chain connects TRBV20-1 to TRBJ2-2; tentatively, D is TRBD1 (5 bases). The CDR3 is 14 amino acids. The V gene's germline CDR1 is DFQATT and CDR2 SNEGSKA (reference sequence). V was trimmed by 3 bases and J by 3 bases, leaving 11 bases between them. CDR3 in DNA: TGCAGTGCTAGTGTGGTAGGGGACACCGGGGAGCTGTTTTTT. Translation: CSASVVGDTGELFF.

The chain carries TRBV21-1 and TRBJ2-5; the table gives TRBD1 as D, unverified against the DNA. TRBV21-1 is classified as a pseudogene. The CDR3 is 18 amino acids. The DNA of the CDR3 is TGTGCCAGCAGCAAAGAAGGGTGGACAGGGGGAATCCGAGAGACCCAGTACTTC. Translated: CASSKEGWTGGIRETQYF.

V and J are TRBV11-2 and TRBJ2-1, with 7 bases aligning to TRBD2. Unmatched junction bases numbered 5, after V lost 0 bases and J lost 3 bases. Germline V gene lookup returns CDR1 SGHAT and CDR2 FQNNGV. The CDR3 extends over 16 amino acids. Written as DNA, the CDR3 is TGTGCCAGCAGCTTAGATTTGAGCGGGGACTACAATGAGCAGTTCTTC. It specifies CASSLDLSGDYNEQFF.

This clone was observed a handful of times. The genes are TRBV25-1 and TRBJ1-2; D unclear. The length of the CDR3 is 12 residues. The V and J ends lost 3 bases and 1 base respectively, with 3 bases between them. Germline assignment: CDR1 MGHDK and CDR2 SYGVNS. The CDR3 is CASSDNNYGYTF. The CDR3 nucleotides read TGTGCCAGCAGTGACAATAACTATGGCTACACCTTC.

The chain combines TRBV18 with TRBJ2-7; no reliable D call. Trimming cost V 2 bases and J 5 bases, with 10 bases left between them. Germline CDR1 and CDR2: KGHSH and LQKENI. This CDR3 contains 13 residues. CDR3 in DNA: TGTGCCAGCTCACCAAATGCCGGTAACGAGCAGTACTTC. This translates into CASSPNAGNEQYF.

There are a few counts of this clone. The chain is built from TRBV5-1 and TRBJ2-1, with D tentatively TRBD2 (5 bases). V dropped 4 bases and J dropped 5 bases, with 13 bases sitting between them. CDR3 size: 14 residues. CDR1 and CDR2 (germline): SGHRS, YFSETQ. The CDR3 reads CASSVGEADNEQFF. DNA of the CDR3: TGCGCCAGCAGCGTGGGAGAAGCGGACAATGAGCAGTTCTTC.

This rearrangement joins TRBV20-1 to TRBJ2-1, with TRBD2 matching over 11 bases. CDR3 length: 13 amino acids. The germline CDR1 and CDR2 sequences are DFQATT and SNEGSKA (reference sequence). Germline trimming cut 3 bases from V and 8 bases from J; bases unmatched to any gene: 3. The CDR3 sequence is CSASQLAGDEQFF. The CDR3, as DNA: TGCAGTGCTAGTCAACTAGCGGGGGATGAGCAGTTCTTC.

This clone showed up just once. An end of the junction does not agree with germline; a read error may underlie this. The chain uses TRBV5-8 and TRBJ2-7, with D possibly matching TRBD1 (5 bases). This CDR3 comprises 15 residues. From germline, CDR1 is SGHTS and CDR2 YDEGEE. For the CDR3, the DNA is TGTGCCAGCACCCAAGGGGATTCCGCCTCCTCCGAGCAGTACTTC. It encodes CASTQGDSASSEQYF.

The gene calls are TRBV29-1 and TRBJ2-7; 7 nucleotides line up with TRBD2. Germline CDR1 reads SQVTM; CDR2 reads ANQGSEA. CDR3 length: 13 amino acids. Unmatched junction bases numbered 4, after V lost 3 bases and J lost 2 bases. The CDR3: CSVELAEAYEQYF. DNA of the CDR3: TGCAGCGTTGAGCTAGCGGAAGCCTACGAGCAGTACTTC.

J is TRBJ2-7 and V is TRBV2, with 7 bases identical to TRBD2. The CDR3 runs to 14 residues. CDR1 is SNHLY and CDR2 is FYNNEI in the germline V gene. V was pared by 4 bases and J by 1 base, with 4 bases of the junction left unmatched. CDR3 loop: CASSVDSGSYEQYF. Here the CDR3 DNA reads TGTGCCAGCAGTGTTGATAGCGGGTCCTACGAGCAGTACTTC. Filled out from reference TRBV2 and TRBJ2-7, the complete variable domain reads EPEVTQTPSHQVTQMGQEVILRCVPISNHLYFYWYRQILGQKVEFLVSFYNNEISEKSEIFDDQFSVERPDGSNFTLKIRSTKLEDSAMYFCASSVDSGSYEQYFGPGTRLTVT.

This chain joins TRBV30 and TRBJ1-5, with no clear D. The length of the CDR3 is 13 residues. Germline loops: CDR1 GTSNPN, CDR2 SVGIG (reference sequence). The ends were cut back, 3 bases at V and 6 bases at J, with 12 bases in the middle. This CDR3 is CAWRASGGQPQHF. The CDR3 bases are TGTGCCTGGAGGGCCTCGGGAGGTCAGCCCCAGCATTTT. Looking up the rest from reference TRBV30 and TRBJ1-5 gives the full variable domain: SQTIHQWPATLVQPVGSPLSLECTVEGTSNPNLYWYRQAAGRGLQLLFYSVGIGQISSEVPQNLSASRPQDRQFILSSKKLLLSDSGFYLCAWRASGGQPQHFGDGTRLSIL.

The gene calls are TRBV29-1 and TRBJ2-7, with TRBD2 matching 10 bases. V gave up 7 bases and J gave up 0 bases; unmatched junction bases: 3. Germline values: CDR1 SQVTM, CDR2 ANQGSEA. This CDR3 is built from 13 residues. This CDR3 is CSALAGGSYEQYF. The CDR3 DNA follows: TGCAGCGCCTTAGCGGGGGGCTCCTACGAGCAGTACTTC.

The chain has TRBV24-1 and TRBJ1-4; 10 bases align to TRBD1. The CDR3 loop spans 16 amino acids. Germline CDR1 reads KGHDR; CDR2 reads SFDVKD. The junction had 6 bases not matched to a gene; V was cut back by 3 bases and J by 6 bases. In DNA form, the CDR3 reads TGTGCCACCAGTGATCGACAGGGGGCGGGAGATGAAAAACTGTTTTTT. Protein: CATSDRQGAGDEKLFF.

CDR3 bases: TGTGCCAGCTCACAAGAAATATTAGGACAGGGGGCGAACGAAAAACTGTTTTTT. Translating it yields CASSQEILGQGANEKLFF. The V call is TRBV18, the J call TRBJ1-4; 11 bases align to TRBD1. Germline assignment: CDR1 KGHSH and CDR2 LQKENI. J lost 8 bases, V lost 4 bases, and 15 bases had no gene match. The CDR3 is 18 residues long.

This clone was counted only a few times. The chain couples TRBV6-6 to TRBJ2-7, with 11 bases matching TRBD2. V gave up 5 bases and J gave up 3 bases; unmatched junction bases: 6. The CDR3 extends over 15 amino acids. The germline V gene has CDR1 MNHNY and CDR2 SVGAGI (reference sequence). The CDR3 sequence is CASSISLAGGYEQYF. The CDR3 nucleotides are TGTGCCAGCAGTATTAGTCTAGCGGGGGGCTACGAGCAGTACTTC.